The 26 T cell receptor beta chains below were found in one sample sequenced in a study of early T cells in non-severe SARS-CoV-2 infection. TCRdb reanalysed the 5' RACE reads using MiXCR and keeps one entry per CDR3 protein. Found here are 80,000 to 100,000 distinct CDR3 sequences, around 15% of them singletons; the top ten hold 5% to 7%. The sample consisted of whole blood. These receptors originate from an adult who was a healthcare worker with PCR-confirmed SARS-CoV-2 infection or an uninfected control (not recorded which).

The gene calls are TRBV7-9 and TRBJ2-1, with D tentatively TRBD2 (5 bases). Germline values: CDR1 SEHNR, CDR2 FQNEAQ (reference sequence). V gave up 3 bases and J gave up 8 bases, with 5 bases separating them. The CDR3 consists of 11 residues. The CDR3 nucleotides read TGTGCCAGCAGCTTCGGGGATGAGCAGTTCTTC. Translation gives CASSFGDEQFF.

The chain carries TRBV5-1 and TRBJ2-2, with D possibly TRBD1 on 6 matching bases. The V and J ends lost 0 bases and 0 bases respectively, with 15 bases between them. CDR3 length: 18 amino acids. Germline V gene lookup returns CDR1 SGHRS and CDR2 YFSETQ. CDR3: CASSLDLAGTPNTGELFF. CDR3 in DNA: TGCGCCAGCAGCTTGGACCTCGCCGGGACACCGAACACCGGGGAGCTGTTTTTT.

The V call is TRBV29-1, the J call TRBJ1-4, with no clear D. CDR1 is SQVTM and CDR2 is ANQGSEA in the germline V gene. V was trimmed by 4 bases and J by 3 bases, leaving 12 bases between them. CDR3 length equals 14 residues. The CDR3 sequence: CSVGSGLPNEKLFF. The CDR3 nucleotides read TGCAGCGTTGGTTCCGGACTGCCTAATGAAAAACTGTTTTTT.

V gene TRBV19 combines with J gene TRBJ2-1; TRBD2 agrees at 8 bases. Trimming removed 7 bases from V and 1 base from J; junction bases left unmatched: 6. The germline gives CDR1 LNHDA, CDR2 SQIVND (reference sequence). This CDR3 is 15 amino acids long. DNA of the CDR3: TGTGCCAGTACCACCGGGGGGGGTTCCTACAATGAGCAGTTCTTC. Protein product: CASTTGGGSYNEQFF.

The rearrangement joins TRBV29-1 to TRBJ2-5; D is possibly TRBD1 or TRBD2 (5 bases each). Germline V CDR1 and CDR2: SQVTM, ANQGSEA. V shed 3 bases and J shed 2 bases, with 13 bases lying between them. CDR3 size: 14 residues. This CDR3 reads CSVDLFGAQETQYF. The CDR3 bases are TGCAGCGTTGACTTGTTCGGGGCTCAAGAGACCCAGTACTTC.

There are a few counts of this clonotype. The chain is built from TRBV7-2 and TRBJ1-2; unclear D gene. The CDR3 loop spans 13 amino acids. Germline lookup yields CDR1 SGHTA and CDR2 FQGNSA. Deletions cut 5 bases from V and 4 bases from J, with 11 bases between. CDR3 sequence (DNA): TGTGCCAGCAGCACCCCACAGCTCTATGGCTACACCTTC. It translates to CASSTPQLYGYTF.

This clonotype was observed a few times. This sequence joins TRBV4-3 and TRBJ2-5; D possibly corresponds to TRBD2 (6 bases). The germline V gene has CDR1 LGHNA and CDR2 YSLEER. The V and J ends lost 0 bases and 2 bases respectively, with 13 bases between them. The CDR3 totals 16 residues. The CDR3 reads CASSQEAGPRQETQYF. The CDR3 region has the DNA TGCGCCAGCAGCCAAGAGGCGGGGCCCCGTCAAGAGACCCAGTACTTC.

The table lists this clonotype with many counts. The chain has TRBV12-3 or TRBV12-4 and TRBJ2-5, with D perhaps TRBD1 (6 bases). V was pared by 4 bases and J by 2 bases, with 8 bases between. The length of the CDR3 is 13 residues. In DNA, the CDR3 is TGTGCCAGCAGTTGGACAGTTCAAGAGACCCAGTACTTC. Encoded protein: CASSWTVQETQYF.

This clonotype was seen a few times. Here the CDR3 DNA reads TGTGCCAGCAGCTCCGTGACAGGGACGAACAATCAGCCCCAGCATTTT. As protein: CASSSVTGTNNQPQHF. The V gene is TRBV7-8, the J gene TRBJ1-5; TRBD1 aligns across 7 bases. Trimming at V came to 4 bases and at J to 3 bases, leaving 9 bases not matched to a gene. The CDR3 loop spans 16 amino acids. Germline V gene sequence: CDR1 SGHVS, CDR2 FQNEAQ.

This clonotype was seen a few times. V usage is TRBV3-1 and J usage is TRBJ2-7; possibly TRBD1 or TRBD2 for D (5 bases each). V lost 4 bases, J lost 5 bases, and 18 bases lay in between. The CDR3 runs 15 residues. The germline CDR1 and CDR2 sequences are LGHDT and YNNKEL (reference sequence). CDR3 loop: CASSPNPSGAHEQYF. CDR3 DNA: TGTGCCAGCAGCCCCAACCCATCCGGGGCCCACGAGCAGTACTTC.

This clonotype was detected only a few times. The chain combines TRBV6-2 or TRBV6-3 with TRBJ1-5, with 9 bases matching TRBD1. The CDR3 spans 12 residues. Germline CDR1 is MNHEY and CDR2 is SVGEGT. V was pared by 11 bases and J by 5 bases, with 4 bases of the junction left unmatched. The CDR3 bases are TGTGCCGCGGACAGGGGCGATCAGCCCCAGCATTTT. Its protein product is CAADRGDQPQHF.

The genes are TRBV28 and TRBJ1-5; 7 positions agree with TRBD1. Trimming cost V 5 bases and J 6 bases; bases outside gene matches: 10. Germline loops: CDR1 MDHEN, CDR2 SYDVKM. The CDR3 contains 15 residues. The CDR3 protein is CASSIPQGGTQPQHF. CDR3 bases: TGTGCCAGCAGTATTCCGCAGGGGGGGACTCAGCCCCAGCATTTT.

CDR3: CANLGTSGLFF. In nucleotides, the CDR3 is TGCGCCAACCTAGGGACTAGCGGGCTGTTTTTT. The V and J genes are TRBV10-1 and TRBJ2-2, with TRBD2 matching over 11 bases. The CDR3 has 11 residues. J lost 13 bases, V lost 10 bases, and 5 bases had no gene match. Germline V gene sequence: CDR1 WNHNN, CDR2 SYGVQD (reference sequence).

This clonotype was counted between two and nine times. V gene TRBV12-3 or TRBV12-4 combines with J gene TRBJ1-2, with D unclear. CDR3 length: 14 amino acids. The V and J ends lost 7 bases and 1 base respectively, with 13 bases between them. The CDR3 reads CASKRSGINYGYTF. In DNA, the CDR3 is TGTGCCAGCAAAAGATCCGGGATTAACTATGGCTACACCTTC.

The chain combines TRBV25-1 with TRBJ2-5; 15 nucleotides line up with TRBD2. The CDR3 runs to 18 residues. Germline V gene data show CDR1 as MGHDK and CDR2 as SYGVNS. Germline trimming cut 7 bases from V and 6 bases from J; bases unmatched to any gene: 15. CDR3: CASTSPGLAGGLTKTQYF. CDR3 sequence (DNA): TGTGCCAGCACTTCCCCGGGACTAGCGGGGGGACTCACGAAGACCCAGTACTTC.

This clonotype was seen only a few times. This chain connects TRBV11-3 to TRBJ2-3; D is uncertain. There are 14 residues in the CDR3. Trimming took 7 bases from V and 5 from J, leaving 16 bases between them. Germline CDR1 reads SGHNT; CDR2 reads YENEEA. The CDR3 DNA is TGTGCCAGCACCCCAGACATCGAGAGAGATACGCAGTATTTT. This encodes CASTPDIERDTQYF. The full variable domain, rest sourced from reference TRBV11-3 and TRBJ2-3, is EAGVVQSPRYKIIEKKQPVAFWCNPISGHNTLYWYLQNLGQGPELLIRYENEEAVDDSQLPKDRFSAERLKGVDSTLKIQPAELGDSAVYLCASTPDIERDTQYFGPGTRLTVL.

Here the CDR3 DNA reads TGTGCCAGCAGTCTAAGGGGGGGGCTATCATACGAGCAGTACTTC. Its translation: CASSLRGGLSYEQYF. The chain has TRBV28 and TRBJ2-7; D might be TRBD2 (7 bases). The CDR3 runs to 15 residues. V lost 5 bases, J lost 4 bases, and 18 bases lay in between. The V gene's germline CDR1 is MDHEN and CDR2 SYDVKM.

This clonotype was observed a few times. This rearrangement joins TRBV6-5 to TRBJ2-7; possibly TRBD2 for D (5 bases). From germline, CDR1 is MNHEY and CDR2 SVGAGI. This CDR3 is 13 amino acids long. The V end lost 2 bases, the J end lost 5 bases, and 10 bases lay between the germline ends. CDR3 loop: CASSYRSADEQYF. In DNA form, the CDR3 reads TGTGCCAGCAGTTACAGGTCAGCGGACGAGCAGTACTTC.

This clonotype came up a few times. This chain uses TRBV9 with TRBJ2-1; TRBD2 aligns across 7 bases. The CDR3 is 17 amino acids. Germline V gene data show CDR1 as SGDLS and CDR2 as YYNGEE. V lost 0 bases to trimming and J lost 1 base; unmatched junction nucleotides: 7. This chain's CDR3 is CASSVAGRGSSYNEQFF. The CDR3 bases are TGTGCCAGCAGCGTAGCGGGGAGGGGTAGTTCCTACAATGAGCAGTTCTTC.

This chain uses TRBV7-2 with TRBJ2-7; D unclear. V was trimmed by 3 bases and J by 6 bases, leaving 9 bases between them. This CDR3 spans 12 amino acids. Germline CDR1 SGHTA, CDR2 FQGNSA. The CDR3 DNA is TGTGCCAGCAGCTTCAGCCGGTCCGAGCAGTACTTC. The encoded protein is CASSFSRSEQYF.

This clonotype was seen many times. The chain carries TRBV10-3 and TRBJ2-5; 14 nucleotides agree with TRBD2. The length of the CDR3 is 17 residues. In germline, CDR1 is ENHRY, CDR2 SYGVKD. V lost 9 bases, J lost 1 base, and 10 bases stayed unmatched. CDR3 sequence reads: CAMRPGTSGSLQETQYF. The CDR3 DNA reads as TGTGCCATGAGACCTGGGACTAGCGGGAGCCTCCAAGAGACCCAGTACTTC.

This chain's CDR3 is CASQDRVTGNEQFF. In DNA, the CDR3 is TGTGCCAGTCAGGACAGGGTGACCGGCAATGAGCAGTTCTTC. This rearrangement joins TRBV10-3 to TRBJ2-1; 8 positions match TRBD1. The CDR3 contains 14 residues. Trimming at V came to 10 bases and at J to 6 bases, leaving 11 bases not matched to a gene. Germline assignment: CDR1 ENHRY and CDR2 SYGVKD.

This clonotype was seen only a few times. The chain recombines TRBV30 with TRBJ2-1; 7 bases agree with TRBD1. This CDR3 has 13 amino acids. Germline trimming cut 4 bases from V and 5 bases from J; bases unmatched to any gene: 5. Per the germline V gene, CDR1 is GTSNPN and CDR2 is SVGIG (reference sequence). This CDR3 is CAWMLRGNNEQFF. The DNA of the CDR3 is TGTGCCTGGATGCTCAGGGGGAACAATGAGCAGTTCTTC.

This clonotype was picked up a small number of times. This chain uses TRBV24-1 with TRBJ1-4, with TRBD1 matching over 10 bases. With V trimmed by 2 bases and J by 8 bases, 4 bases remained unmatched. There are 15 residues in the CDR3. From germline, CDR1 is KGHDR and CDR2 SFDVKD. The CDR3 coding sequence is TGTGCCACCAGTGATTACGGGACAGGGGACGAAAAACTGTTTTTT. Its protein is CATSDYGTGDEKLFF.

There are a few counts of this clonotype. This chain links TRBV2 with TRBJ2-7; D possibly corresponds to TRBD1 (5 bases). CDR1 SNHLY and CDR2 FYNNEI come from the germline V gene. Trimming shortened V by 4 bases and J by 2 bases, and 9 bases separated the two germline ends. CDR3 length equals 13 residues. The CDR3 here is CASSGQGPYEQYF. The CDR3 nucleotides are TGTGCCAGCAGTGGCCAGGGCCCCTACGAGCAGTACTTC.

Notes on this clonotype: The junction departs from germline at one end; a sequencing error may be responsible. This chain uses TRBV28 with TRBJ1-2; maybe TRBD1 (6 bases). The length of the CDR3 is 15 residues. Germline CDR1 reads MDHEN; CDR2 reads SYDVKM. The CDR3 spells CASSPGGGPIYGYTF. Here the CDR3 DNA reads TGTGCCAGCAGCCCCGGGGGGGGGCCGATCTATGGTTACACCTTC.